The next 5 T cell receptor beta chains were all read from a single sample in a study of cytomegalovirus exposure and HLA in healthy donors. Both 60 Vbeta primers and 13 Jbeta primers went into the PCR. Profiling relied on immunoSEQ multiplex PCR, and the TCRdb table lists in-frame clones only, not all of them. The table has a few hundred thousand clones, approximately 80% seen once. The sequenced sample was PBMCs. The receptors were sampled from a girl aged 5-17 years in good health and CMV-seronegative.

The chain has TRBV18 and TRBJ2-3; 9 nucleotides align to TRBD1. This CDR3 contains 16 residues. Germline CDR1 is KGHSH and CDR2 is LQKENI. J was trimmed by 3 bases and V by 3 bases; bases with no gene match: 7. The CDR3 region has the DNA TGTGCCAGCTCACCCCAACAGGGGGCAGTGACAGATACGCAGTATTTT. The encoded protein is CASSPQQGAVTDTQYF. Supplemented by reference TRBV18 and TRBJ2-3, the full variable domain reads NAGVMQNPRHLVRRRGQEARLRCSPMKGHSHVYWYRQLPEEGLKFMVYLQKENIIDESGMPKERFSAEFPKEGPSILRIQQVVRGDSAAYFCASSPQQGAVTDTQYFGPGTRLTVL.

V usage is TRBV7-7 and J usage is TRBJ1-1; 8 positions match TRBD1. Germline V lookup: CDR1 SSHAT, CDR2 FNYEAQ (reference sequence). V lost 8 bases to trimming and J lost 0 bases; unmatched junction nucleotides: 8. CDR3 size: 15 residues. CDR3 residues: CASPGQGNMNTEAFF. CDR3 in DNA: TGTGCCAGCCCCGGACAGGGAAACATGAACACTGAAGCTTTCTTT.

This clone has a handful of counts. V usage is TRBV6-1 and J usage is TRBJ1-5, with a weak D call TRBD1 (5 bases). Trimming removed 4 bases from V and 3 bases from J, with 16 bases in between. Germline V gives CDR1 MNHNS, CDR2 SASEGT. The CDR3 is 16 residues long. The CDR3 DNA reads as TGTGCCAGCAGTGCTCAGGGCGGGGGGGACAATCAGCCCCAGCATTTT. Translated: CASSAQGGGDNQPQHF.

The chain carries TRBV7-9 and TRBJ1-1; D possibly corresponds to TRBD1 (6 bases). Trimming left V 5 bases short and J 0 bases short, with 16 bases between. CDR1 SEHNR and CDR2 FQNEAQ come from the germline V gene (reference sequence). This CDR3 comprises 16 residues. CDR3 sequence (DNA): TGTGCCAGCAGCCCGACCGAGACAGGACTGAACACTGAAGCTTTCTTT. It encodes CASSPTETGLNTEAFF.

A single count supports this clone. This rearrangement joins TRBV7-2 to TRBJ2-7; TRBD2 is a possible D gene (6 bases). This CDR3 spans 14 amino acids. With 3 bases removed from V and 1 base from J, the gap between germline ends came to 10 bases. Germline CDR1 is SGHTA and CDR2 is FQGNSA. CDR3: CASSFASESYEQYF. The CDR3 DNA is TGTGCCAGCAGCTTCGCTAGCGAATCCTACGAGCAGTACTTC. Full variable domain (rest looked up from reference TRBV7-2 and TRBJ2-7): GAGVSQSPSNKVTEKGKDVELRCDPISGHTALYWYRQSLGQGLEFLIYFQGNSAPDKSGLPSDRFSAERTGGSVSTLTIQRTQQEDSAVYLCASSFASESYEQYFGPGTRLTVT.